This T cell receptor beta chain originates from a study of blood T cells in healthy people across ages. Study overall: Template switching picked up about one barcoded beta molecule for each two T cells.

Per the germline V gene, CDR1 is ENHRY and CDR2 is SYGVKD. The CDR3 has 14 amino acids. V was pared by 0 bases and J by 8 bases, with 13 bases between. Alongside a J-beta primer mix, a sample-barcoded 5' primer served in a second PCR lasting about 7 to 12 cycles. From the 5' RACE reads, TCRdb called clonotypes with MiXCR, one entry per CDR3 protein. The sample holds roughly 560,000 distinct CDR3 sequences; 24% are singletons and the top ten take approximately 10%. A further study also used this sample, focusing on T cells of mothers and their children.

Sequenced: blood. This clonotype originated in a boy younger than 18 in good health. The chain has TRBV10-3 and TRBJ1-2; no clear D. For the CDR3, the DNA is TGTGCCATCAGTGAGTCGGAAACGGCTTGGGGCTACACCTTC. Protein product: CAISESETAWGYTF.